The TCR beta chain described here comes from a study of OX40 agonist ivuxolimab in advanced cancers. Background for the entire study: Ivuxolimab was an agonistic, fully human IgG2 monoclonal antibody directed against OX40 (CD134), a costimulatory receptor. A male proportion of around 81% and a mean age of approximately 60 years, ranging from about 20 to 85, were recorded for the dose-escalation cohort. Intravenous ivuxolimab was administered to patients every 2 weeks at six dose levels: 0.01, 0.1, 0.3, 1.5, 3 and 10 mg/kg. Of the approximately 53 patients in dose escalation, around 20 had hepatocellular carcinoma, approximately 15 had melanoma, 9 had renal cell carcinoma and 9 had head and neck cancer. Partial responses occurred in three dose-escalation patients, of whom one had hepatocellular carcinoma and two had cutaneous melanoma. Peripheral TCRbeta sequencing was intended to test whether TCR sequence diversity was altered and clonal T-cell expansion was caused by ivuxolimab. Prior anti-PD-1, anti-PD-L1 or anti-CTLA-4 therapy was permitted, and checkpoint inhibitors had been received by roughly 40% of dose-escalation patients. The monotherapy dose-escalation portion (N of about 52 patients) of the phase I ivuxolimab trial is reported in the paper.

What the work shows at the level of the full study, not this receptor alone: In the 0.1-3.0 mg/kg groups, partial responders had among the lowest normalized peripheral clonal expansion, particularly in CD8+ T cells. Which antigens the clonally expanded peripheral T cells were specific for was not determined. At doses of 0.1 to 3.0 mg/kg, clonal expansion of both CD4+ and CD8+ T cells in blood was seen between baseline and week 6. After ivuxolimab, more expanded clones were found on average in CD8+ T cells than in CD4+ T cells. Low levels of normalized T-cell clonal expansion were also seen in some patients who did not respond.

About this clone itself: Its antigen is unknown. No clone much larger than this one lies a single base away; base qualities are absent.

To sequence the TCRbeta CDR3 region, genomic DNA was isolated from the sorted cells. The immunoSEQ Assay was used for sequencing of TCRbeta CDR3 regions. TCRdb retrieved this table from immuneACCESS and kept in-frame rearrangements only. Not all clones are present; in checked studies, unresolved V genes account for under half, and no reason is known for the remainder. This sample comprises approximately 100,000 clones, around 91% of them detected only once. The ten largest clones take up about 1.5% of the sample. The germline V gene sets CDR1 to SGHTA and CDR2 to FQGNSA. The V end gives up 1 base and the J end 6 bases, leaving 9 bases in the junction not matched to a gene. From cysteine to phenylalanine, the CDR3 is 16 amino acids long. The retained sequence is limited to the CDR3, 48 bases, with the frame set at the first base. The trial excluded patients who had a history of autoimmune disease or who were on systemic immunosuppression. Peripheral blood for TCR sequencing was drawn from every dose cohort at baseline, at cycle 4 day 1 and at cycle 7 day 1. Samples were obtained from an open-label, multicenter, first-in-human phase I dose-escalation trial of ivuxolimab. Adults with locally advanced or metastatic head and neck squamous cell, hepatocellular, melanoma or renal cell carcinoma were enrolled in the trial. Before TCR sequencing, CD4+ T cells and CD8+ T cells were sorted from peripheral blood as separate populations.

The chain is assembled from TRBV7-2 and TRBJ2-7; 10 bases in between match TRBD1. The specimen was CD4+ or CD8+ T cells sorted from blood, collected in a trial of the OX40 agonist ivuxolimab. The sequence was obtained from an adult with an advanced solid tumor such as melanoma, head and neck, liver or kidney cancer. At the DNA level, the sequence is TGTGCCAGCAGCTTAGTGTGGGGACAGGGGATGAGCGAGCAGTACTTC. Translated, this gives CASSLVWGQGMSEQYF.